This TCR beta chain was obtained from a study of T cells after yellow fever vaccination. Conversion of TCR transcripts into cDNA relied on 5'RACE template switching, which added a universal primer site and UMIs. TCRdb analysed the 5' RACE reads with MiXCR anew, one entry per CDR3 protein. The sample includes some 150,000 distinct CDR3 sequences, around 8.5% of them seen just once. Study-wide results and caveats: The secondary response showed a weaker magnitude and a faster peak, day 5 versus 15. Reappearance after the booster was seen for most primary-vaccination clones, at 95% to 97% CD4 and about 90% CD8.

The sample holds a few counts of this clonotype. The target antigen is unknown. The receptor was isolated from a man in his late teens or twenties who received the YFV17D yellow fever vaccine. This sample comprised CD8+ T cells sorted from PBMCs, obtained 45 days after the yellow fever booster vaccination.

Here the CDR3 reads CASSFAGRNTGELFF. The CDR3 nucleotides read TGTGCCAGCAGCTTCGCGGGTAGAAACACCGGGGAGCTGTTTTTT. The gene calls are TRBV5-4 and TRBJ2-2; maybe TRBD2 (5 bases). This CDR3 has 15 amino acids. The germline CDR1 and CDR2 sequences are SGHNT and YYREEE (reference sequence). Trimming removed 2 bases at V and 2 bases at J, with 10 bases between.